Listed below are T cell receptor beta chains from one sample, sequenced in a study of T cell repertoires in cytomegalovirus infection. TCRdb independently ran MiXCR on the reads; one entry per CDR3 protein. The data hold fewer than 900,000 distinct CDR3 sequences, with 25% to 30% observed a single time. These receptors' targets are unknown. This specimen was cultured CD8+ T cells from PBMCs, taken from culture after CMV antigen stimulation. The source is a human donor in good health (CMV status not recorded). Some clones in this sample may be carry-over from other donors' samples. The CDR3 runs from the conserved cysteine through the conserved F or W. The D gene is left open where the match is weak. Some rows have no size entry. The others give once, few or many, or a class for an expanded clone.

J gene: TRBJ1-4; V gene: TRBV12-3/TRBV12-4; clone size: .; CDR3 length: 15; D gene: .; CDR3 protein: CASRASGAVGEKLFF; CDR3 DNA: TGTGCCAGCAGGGCCTCGGGGGCAGTAGGAGAAAAACTGTTTTTT
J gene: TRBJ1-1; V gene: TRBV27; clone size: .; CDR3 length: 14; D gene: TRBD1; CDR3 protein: CATKDRGRGTEAFF; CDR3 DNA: TGTGCCACCAAAGACAGGGGGCGGGGAACTGAAGCTTTCTTT
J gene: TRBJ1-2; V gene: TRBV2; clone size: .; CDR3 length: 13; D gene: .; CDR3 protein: CASSLTKKGGYTF; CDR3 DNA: TGTGCCAGCAGCCTCACAAAGAAAGGGGGCTACACCTTC
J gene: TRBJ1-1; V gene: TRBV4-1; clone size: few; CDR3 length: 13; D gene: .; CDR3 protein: CASSQGKGPEAFF; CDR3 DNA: TGCGCCAGCAGCCAAGGGAAGGGACCTGAAGCTTTCTTT
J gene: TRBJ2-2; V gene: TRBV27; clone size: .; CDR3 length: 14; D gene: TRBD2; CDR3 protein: CATGGGRITGELFF; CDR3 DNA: TGTGCCACCGGGGGGGGGCGCATCACCGGGGAGCTGTTTTTT
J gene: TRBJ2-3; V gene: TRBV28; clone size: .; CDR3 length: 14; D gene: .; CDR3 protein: CASSFVRYTDTQYF; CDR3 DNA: TGTGCCAGCAGTTTTGTCAGGTACACAGATACGCAGTATTTT
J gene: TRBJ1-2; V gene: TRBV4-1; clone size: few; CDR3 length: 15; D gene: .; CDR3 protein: CASSQVRGTRYGYTF; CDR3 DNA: TGCGCCAGCAGCCAAGTAAGGGGGACGCGGTATGGCTACACCTTC
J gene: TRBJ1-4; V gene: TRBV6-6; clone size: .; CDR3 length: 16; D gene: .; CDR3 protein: CASSYVGETTNEKLFF; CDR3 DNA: TGTGCCAGCAGTTACGTAGGGGAAACAACTAATGAAAAACTGTTTTTT
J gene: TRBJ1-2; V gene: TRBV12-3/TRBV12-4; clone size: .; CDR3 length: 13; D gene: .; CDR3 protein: CASSKIGTYGYTF; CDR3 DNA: TGTGCCAGCAGTAAAATAGGGACCTATGGCTACACCTTC
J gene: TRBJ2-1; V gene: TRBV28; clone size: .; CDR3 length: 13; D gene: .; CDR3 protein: CASSLGAGAISCF; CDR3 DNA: TGTGCCAGCAGTTTAGGAGCCGGGGCAATTTCGTGCTTC
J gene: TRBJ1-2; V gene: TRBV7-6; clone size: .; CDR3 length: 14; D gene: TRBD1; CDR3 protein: CASSLPGQDYGYTF; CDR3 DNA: TGTGCCAGCAGCTTACCGGGACAGGACTATGGCTACACCTTC
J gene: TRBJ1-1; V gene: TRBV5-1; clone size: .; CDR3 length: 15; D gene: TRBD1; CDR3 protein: CASSSGDRENTEAFF; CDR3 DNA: TGCGCCAGCAGCTCGGGGGACAGGGAGAACACTGAAGCTTTCTTT